This TCR beta chain was documented in a study of blood T cell repertoires in COVID-19. The data were produced by immunoSEQ multiplex PCR, yet TCRdb's version contains in-frame clones alone and is incomplete. Altogether fewer than 400,000 clones are present, approximately 89% being singletons, with the ten largest covering around 1.7%. The sequenced sample was PBMCs or T cells enriched from blood (not recorded which). The sequence was obtained from a woman aged 25 to 39 who had recovered from COVID-19.

CDR3 sequence reads: CASRQFGPPRENSPLHF. CDR3 nucleotide sequence: TGTGCCAGCAGACAGTTTGGGCCGCCTCGGGAGAATTCACCCCTCCACTTT. The chain joins TRBV28 to TRBJ1-6; the D is unclear. This CDR3 is 17 amino acids long. The germline gives CDR1 MDHEN, CDR2 SYDVKM. Trimming stripped 6 bases from V and 7 bases from J, with 22 bases between.